Listed here are 21 T cell receptor beta chains from one sample, sequenced in a study of T cells after yellow fever vaccination. TCRdb re-called the 5' RACE reads with MiXCR, one entry per CDR3 protein. The sample yields 400,000 to 650,000 distinct CDR3 sequences, about a fifth seen once. This sample comprised PBMCs, obtained approximately 20 days after the first yellow fever vaccination. These receptors were taken from a man in his late teens or twenties who received the YFV17D yellow fever vaccine.

V is TRBV6-2 or TRBV6-3 and J is TRBJ2-1; no clear D. V lost 2 bases and J lost 8, with 7 bases in between. The CDR3 runs 12 residues. Germline CDR1 MNHEY, CDR2 SVGEGT. CDR3 nucleotide sequence: TGTGCCAGCAGTTACGAAGGTTATGAGCAGTTCTTC. Translating gives CASSYEGYEQFF.

The CDR3 here is CASSLGQYSNQPQHF. The CDR3 nucleotides read TGTGCCAGCAGCTTGGGTCAGTATAGCAATCAGCCCCAGCATTTT. The J gene is TRBJ1-5, the V gene TRBV7-2; D is unclear. Trimming removed 3 bases at V and 0 bases at J, with 9 bases between. There are 15 residues in the CDR3. The germline V gene encodes CDR1 SGHTA and CDR2 FQGNSA.

This clonotype was counted only a few times. The gene calls are TRBV12-3 or TRBV12-4 and TRBJ1-4, with D maybe TRBD1 (6 bases). The CDR3 is 15 residues long. V was trimmed by 3 bases and J by 5 bases, leaving 13 bases between them. The CDR3 nucleotides read TGTGCCAGCAGTTTTGTTCAGGGGATAAATGAAAAACTGTTTTTT. It translates to CASSFVQGINEKLFF.

The rearrangement uses TRBV25-1 and TRBJ1-1; TRBD1 is a possible D gene (6 bases). Germline CDR1 MGHDK, CDR2 SYGVNS. This CDR3 has 13 amino acids. V lost 6 bases and J lost 6, with 14 bases in between. The CDR3, as DNA: TGTGCCAGCAGAGCCTTGCAGGGGCCTGAAGCTTTCTTT. Residues: CASRALQGPEAFF. Supplemented by reference TRBV25-1 and TRBJ1-1, the full variable domain reads EADIYQTPRYLVIGTGKKITLECSQTMGHDKMYWYQQDPGMELHLIHYSYGVNSTEKGDLSSESTVSRIRTEHFPLTLESARPSHTSQYLCASRALQGPEAFFGQGTRLTVV.

The genes are TRBV9 and TRBJ1-4, with a weak D call TRBD1 (6 bases). This CDR3 is 13 amino acids long. CDR1 and CDR2 from the germline V gene are SGDLS and YYNGEE. V shed 3 bases and J shed 7 bases, with 10 bases lying between them. As DNA, the CDR3 is TGTGCCAGCAGCGGGACAGCGCCTGAAAAACTGTTTTTT. This codes for CASSGTAPEKLFF.

The V call is TRBV5-1, the J call TRBJ2-2, with no clear D. The length of the CDR3 is 18 residues. Germline V gene lookup returns CDR1 SGHRS and CDR2 YFSETQ. V lost 1 base, J lost 3 bases, and 19 bases lay in between. The CDR3 bases are TGCGCCAGCAGCTTGAGGTCTGGTGGGGTTATGGACACCGGGGAGCTGTTTTTT. Its translation: CASSLRSGGVMDTGELFF.

In its sample, this clonotype was seen a few times. This chain links TRBV5-6 with TRBJ1-1; the match to TRBD1 covers 9 bases. The CDR3 runs 15 residues. The V gene's germline CDR1 is SGHDT and CDR2 YYEEEE. Losses at the gene ends were 4 bases for V and 1 base for J; bases not matched to a gene: 5. The CDR3 loop reads CASSAGGQGNTEAFF. The CDR3 DNA follows: TGTGCCAGCAGCGCCGGGGGACAGGGGAACACTGAAGCTTTCTTT.

This clonotype has more than one count but fewer than ten. The chain carries TRBV18 and TRBJ1-5, with no clear D. CDR1 KGHSH and CDR2 LQKENI come from the germline V gene. The CDR3 is made up of 15 amino acids. The germline V and J ends were trimmed by 3 bases and 0 bases, with 9 bases remaining between them. CDR3: CASSPLVNSNQPQHF. The CDR3 DNA is TGTGCCAGCTCACCTCTTGTAAATAGCAATCAGCCCCAGCATTTT.

Of note for this clonotype: A much more abundant neighbour one base away suggests this may be a read error. This rearrangement joins TRBV2 to TRBJ2-5; no definite D call. CDR1 and CDR2 (germline): SNHLY, FYNNEI. CDR3 size: 11 residues. The CDR3 here is CAGSEEETQYF. CDR3 bases: TGTGCCGGCAGTGAAGAGGAGACCCAGTACTTC.

The chain is built from TRBV20-1 and TRBJ1-6; the D gene is possibly TRBD1 (6 bases). The CDR3 consists of 14 residues. V lost 6 bases to trimming and J lost 8 bases, with 17 bases between them. CDR1 is DFQATT and CDR2 is SNEGSKA in the germline V gene (reference sequence). CDR3 in amino acids: CSARGWGPDSPLHF. The CDR3 coding sequence is TGCAGTGCGAGGGGGTGGGGCCCGGATTCACCCCTCCACTTT.

A few counts support this clonotype. The chain combines TRBV7-8 with TRBJ2-5; D possibly corresponds to TRBD2 (6 bases). V was clipped by 2 bases and J by 1 base, with 11 bases between them. The CDR3 extends over 15 amino acids. Germline V gene sequence: CDR1 SGHVS, CDR2 FQNEAQ. The CDR3 DNA is TGTGCCAGCAGCTTACGGGCGGGGACCCAAGAGACCCAGTACTTC. This sequence encodes CASSLRAGTQETQYF.

This clonotype was detected ten times or more. The chain joins TRBV12-3 or TRBV12-4 to TRBJ2-7, with D unresolved. The germline V and J ends were trimmed by 7 bases and 3 bases, with 10 bases remaining between them. The CDR3 sequence is 12 residues long. This chain's CDR3 is CASTSTGYEQYF. The CDR3 nucleotides are TGTGCCAGCACCTCGACTGGCTACGAGCAGTACTTC.

This clonotype has ten or more counts. The chain employs TRBV7-3 and TRBJ2-5; D is undetermined. Germline lookup yields CDR1 SGHTA and CDR2 FQGTGA. There are 13 residues in the CDR3. Trimming left V 2 bases short and J 1 base short, with 5 bases between. CDR3 sequence reads: CASSLSRQETQYF. CDR3 sequence (DNA): TGTGCCAGCAGCTTATCACGCCAAGAGACCCAGTACTTC.

This clonotype was recorded once. The chain joins TRBV18 to TRBJ1-1; D gene ambiguous. The germline CDR1 and CDR2 sequences are KGHSH and LQKENI. Deletions cut 0 bases from V and 1 base from J, with 9 bases between. The CDR3 is made up of 15 amino acids. CDR3 protein: CASSPPSRPNTEAFF. CDR3 DNA: TGTGCCAGCTCACCACCGAGCAGGCCGAACACTGAAGCTTTCTTT.

This clonotype was seen a handful of times. The chain combines TRBV12-3 or TRBV12-4 with TRBJ1-1; tentative D call: TRBD1 (5 bases). The CDR3 totals 15 residues. V lost 3 bases, J lost 5 bases, and 16 bases lay in between. The CDR3 nucleotides read TGTGCCAGCAGTTTGAGTTCAGAGGGGATGACTGAAGCTTTCTTT. This gives the protein CASSLSSEGMTEAFF.

The CDR3 loop reads CASSLFASGGTDTQYF. DNA of the CDR3: TGTGCCAGCAGCCTCTTTGCGAGCGGGGGGACAGATACGCAGTATTTT. The chain combines TRBV4-2 with TRBJ2-3, with 9 bases identical to TRBD2. CDR1 LGHNA and CDR2 YNFKEQ come from the germline V gene. The J segment lost 3 bases and the V segment lost 4 bases, leaving 8 bases of the junction unmatched. CDR3 length equals 16 residues.

This clonotype was seen a handful of times. The chain recombines TRBV20-1 with TRBJ1-2, with 7 bases matching TRBD1. CDR1 is DFQATT and CDR2 is SNEGSKA in the germline V gene (reference sequence). The CDR3 totals 14 residues. Trimming removed 3 bases from V and 2 bases from J; junction bases left unmatched: 6. The CDR3: CSASFPGGNYGYTF. The CDR3 DNA is TGCAGTGCTAGTTTCCCAGGGGGGAACTATGGCTACACCTTC.

This clonotype came up a few times. This chain connects TRBV15 to TRBJ1-2, with D hard to call. The length of the CDR3 is 15 residues. Trimming cost V 5 bases and J 8 bases, with 21 bases left between them. Germline assignment: CDR1 LNHNV and CDR2 YYDKDF (reference sequence). CDR3 loop: CATSEAPSDGPGYTF. The CDR3 nucleotides are TGTGCCACCAGCGAGGCCCCCTCGGATGGACCAGGCTACACCTTC. Filled out from reference TRBV15 and TRBJ1-2, the complete variable domain reads DAMVIQNPRYQVTQFGKPVTLSCSQTLNHNVMYWYQQKSSQAPKLLFHYYDKDFNNEADTPDNFQSRRPNTSFCFLDIRSPGLGDTAMYLCATSEAPSDGPGYTFGSGTRLTVV.

This clonotype has just a few counts. The chain uses TRBV9 and TRBJ2-5, with 7 nucleotides matching TRBD1. V was pared by 4 bases and J by 3 bases, with 6 bases of the junction left unmatched. This CDR3 contains 14 residues. CDR1 SGDLS and CDR2 YYNGEE come from the germline V gene. DNA of the CDR3: TGTGCCAGCAGCCCTAGCCAGGGGGAAGAGACCCAGTACTTC. It encodes CASSPSQGEETQYF.

This clonotype was seen more than once but under ten times. J is TRBJ2-7 and V is TRBV10-1; 9 bases line up with TRBD1. This CDR3 has 15 amino acids. Per the germline V gene, CDR1 is WNHNN and CDR2 is SYGVQD (reference sequence). With 3 bases clipped from V and 5 bases from J, the junction kept 8 bases outside the gene matches. DNA for the CDR3: TGCGCCAGCAGTGACCCGGGACAGGGAGTCAACGAGCAGTACTTC. Translated, it gives CASSDPGQGVNEQYF.

This clonotype has just a few counts. The genes are TRBV5-1 and TRBJ1-6; perhaps TRBD1 as D (5 bases). Germline CDR1 reads SGHRS; CDR2 reads YFSETQ. V lost 4 bases and J lost 5, with 13 bases in between. The CDR3 has 15 residues. CDR3 loop: CASSDGTPNNSPLHF. The CDR3 region has the DNA TGCGCCAGCAGCGACGGGACCCCCAATAATTCACCCCTCCACTTT.